This entry concerns a single TCR beta chain. This clonotype was counted a few times. Which antigen it targets is not known. No clone much larger than this one lies a single base away; base qualities are absent. These data belong to a study of T-cell memory formation after mild COVID-19 (dated by TCRdb to the early 2020s). The study in broad terms: TCR sequence clusters from the two donors were found to be largely donor specific. In a couple of donors, T-cell clones that expanded and contracted after mild COVID-19 were followed by sequencing TCRalpha and TCRbeta repertoires longitudinally. The cohort was made up of two young adult volunteers, one female and one male, who were previously healthy. What the authors observed across the whole study: Only two mild cases were covered in the study, and larger cohorts including severe cases with pre-infection samples were considered necessary. The detection of some responding clones in pre-infection memory suggests that pre-existing cross-reactive memory T cells joined the SARS-CoV-2 response. Contracting CD4+ clones turned up mainly in the CM and EM memory subsets, whereas EMRA was where CD8+ clones were enriched. SARS-CoV-2 specificity was not confirmed for the second-wave clones peaking on day 37. Balanced CD4/CD8 phenotypes were observed for clones contracting from day 15 to 85, whereas a bias towards CD4+ was observed for a second wave of clones expanding from day 15 to 37.

Ficoll-Paque density gradient centrifugation was the method used to isolate PBMCs. V is shortened by 4 bases, J by 8 bases, and the region joining them spans 9 bases. Counted from cysteine to phenylalanine, this CDR3 has 13 amino acids. Only the CDR3 portion is preserved as DNA: 39 bases, with reading frame beginning at the first base. CDR1 and CDR2 are drawn from the germline V gene (reference sequence): SEHNR, FQNEAQ. The reads were generated on an Illumina NovaSeq 6000. TCRalpha and TCRbeta cDNA libraries were constructed by 5'RACE with constant-segment primers, with sample barcodes and unique molecular identifiers being introduced. Trizol reagent was used to extract RNA from every sample. The libraries were amplified in two PCR steps, and the second step added a second sample barcode and Illumina TruSeq adapters. Sequencing of the libraries was done on an Illumina NovaSeq, producing 2 x 150 bp paired-end reads. As for how the authors treated the data: Demultiplexing of reads and collapsing into UMI-guided consensus sequences were performed with migec v1.2.7. With mixcr v2.1.11, UMI consensuses were aligned to TRA and TRB V and J templates and assembled into clonotypes. Clonotypes were classified as expanded or contracted when called significant by both edgeR and NoisET, with noise models trained on biological replicates. For edgeR calls, the cutoffs were a false discovery rate-adjusted p below 0.01 and a log2 fold-change threshold of 1. As an exploratory analysis of dynamics, max-normalized trajectories of the 1000 most abundant clonotypes were examined by PCA with hierarchical clustering. Separately sequenced CD4+ and CD8+ repertoires were used to assign a CD4 or CD8 phenotype to each responding clone. TCRdb applied fastp at Q25 and MiXCR to the public reads, then kept only in-frame beta chains. Rows with one shared CDR3 protein collapse into an entry with the most common genes and DNA. TCRdb's processing, not the authors' own work, is the source of the V and J calls. Present in this sample are more than 150,000 distinct CDR3 sequences, around 20% of which were seen just once. In total, the top ten clones hold roughly 3.9% of the sample.

The source of this sequence is a man younger than 35 who had mild COVID-19 (a few samples of this study predate the infection). The sample titles of this study are shuffled in the database, so cell type and time point are left out; the donor was told from shared clones. The sample comprised PBMCs or a T cell subset sorted from them (not recorded which). This sequence uses TRBV7-9 and TRBJ1-6; 6 matching bases give a weak D call of TRBD1. The DNA reads as follows: TGTGCCAGCAGCTCAGGGGCGGATTCACCCCTCCACTTT. Its protein product is CASSSGADSPLHF.